This T cell receptor (beta chain) was observed in a study of shared clonotypes between healthy human individuals (dated by TCRdb to 2018 to 2021). The study in broad terms: Three men and a couple of women, aged 18 to 49 years, made up the cohort. To estimate repertoire size and how much clonotypes are shared between individuals, the study performed deep sequencing of blood TCR repertoires from roughly five healthy adults. To increase sequencing depth and limit assay-specific biases, TCR repertoire library preparation and sequencing were carried out by different laboratories using diverse techniques. For each donor, CD4 naive and CD4 memory were each run on three plates, CD8 naive on two plates, and CD8 memory on one plate. Per donor, leukapheresis produced somewhere between about 0.9 and 9 billion PBMCs. Points the paper makes about the study in general: Across four donors, around 5% of naive CD4, around 3.5% of naive CD8, approximately 2.5% of memory CD4, and approximately 0.4% of memory CD8 clonotypes were shared. Based on pairwise subsampling, the degree of clonotype sharing among donors was expected to be affected by sequencing depth. Sampling was limited to blood, and TCR repertoires in tissue likely differ from TCR repertoires in blood. Rarefaction of sorted-subset datasets indicated incomplete sequencing despite the large sequencing depth. The genetic and exposure-history diversity represented was limited by the small number of donors. Compared with non-shared clonotypes, the clonotypes found in all four sorted-subset donors had higher generation probabilities. Larger estimated clonotype richness was generally found for naive subsets than for memory subsets.

In regard to this clone: Its antigen is unknown. Base qualities are not recorded, but no much larger clone differs from it by a single base.

CD8 naive samples consisted of CD45RO-negative cells that were positively selected for CCR7, yielding a CD45RA+CCR7+ population without TemRA cells. The donors were healthy, HIV-negative adults who had no recently reported acute infections or vaccinations. Every donor was a Caucasian adult residing in Nashville, Tennessee, USA. After blood collection by leukapheresis, PBMCs were isolated using Ficoll-Histopaque density gradient centrifugation and then cryopreserved in the vapor phase of liquid nitrogen. Analytical flow cytometry was used to check the purity and quantity of each magnetically sorted T cell population. Genomic DNA was isolated from each sorted fraction and quantified by UV absorbance on a Nanodrop 2000c. Via the germline V gene, CDR1 is MGHRA and CDR2 YSYEKL. From its cysteine to its phenylalanine, the CDR3 spans 15 amino acids. The entry retains the CDR3 DNA only, 45 bases that are in frame from base 1. The germline ends are 16 bases apart after V is trimmed by 6 bases and J by 5 bases.

Using the deep immunoSEQ assay, TCR CDR3 regions were amplified from genomic DNA by multiplex PCR. Extracted genomic DNA from each cell subset was distributed evenly across all wells of several immunoSEQ 96-well plates, and each plate was treated as a replicate. For sorted subsets, each replicate PCR was loaded with 200 ng genomic DNA, equivalent to approximately 27,000 T cell genomes. Purified libraries were quantified with a Qubit 3.0 fluorometer, sized on a Bioanalyzer 2100, and re-quantified with the KAPA Library Quantification kit. Every immunoSEQ 96-well plate was sequenced on a separate single-read 150-cycle Illumina NextSeq 550 flow cell. The authors' pipeline ran thus. The immunoSEQ output contained only junctional sequences without quality scores, so filtering could not match that applied to full-length reads. To assign V/J genes and CDR3, sequences were annotated against IMGT germline references using PyIR, a Python wrapper for IgBLAST v1.9. Reads with weak V/J assignments (E-value above 1e-6), missing CDR3, stop codons, out-of-frame junctions, or ambiguous translated residues were removed. V3J clonotypes were defined by identical inferred V gene, J gene, and CDR3 amino acid sequence. To compute the percentage overlap between repertoires, the number of shared unique clonotypes was divided by the size of the smaller repertoire. Richness of each repertoire was evaluated using RTK rarefaction, the Chao1 estimator, and Recon v2.1 estimates of unobserved clonotypes. OLGA was used to compute generation probabilities for all TCRbeta clonotypes that the gDNA method yielded from a few donors. Sourced from immuneACCESS, this table was stored by TCRdb with only in-frame sequences that have V and J called. A share of the clones is absent; for the studies checked, an unresolved V gene accounts for under half, and the remainder has no known explanation. V and J calls and clone size follow that table, whereas D and trimming were derived from the DNA. The table for this sample lists around 2.1 million clones; more than 85% of them were counted only once. The ten biggest clones cover over 1.5% of the sample.

The TCR was taken from a young man in good health. Some clones in this sample may be carry-over from other donors' samples. This chain joins TRBV4-1 to TRBJ2-2; tentative D gene TRBD2, with 6 bases matching. Sequenced material: naive CD8+ T cells from PBMCs. The cell subset or site label for this specimen denotes: CD45RA+CCR7+. The CDR3: CASRWGGFETGELFF. The DNA sequence is TGCGCCAGCAGATGGGGAGGATTCGAAACCGGGGAGCTGTTTTTT.